This TCR beta chain was captured by sequencing in a study of graft-versus-host responses after intestinal transplantation. Study details: Tacrolimus plus steroids were given to all recipients for about 3 years, preceded by anti-thymocyte globulin induction.

This table comes from immunoSEQ multiplex PCR, and its TCRdb copy is limited to in-frame clones, with some not included. Here the sample spans about 100,000 clones, roughly nine tenths being singletons. Details on this clone: The antigen remains undetermined.

Here the sequenced sample was unstimulated CD4+ T cells sorted from spleen or lymph node cells, taken before transplant. This receptor was taken from a human donor who was the organ donor for an intestinal transplant.

CDR3 in amino acids: CASSLVNTAQETQYF. The CDR3 coding sequence is TGCGCCAGCAGCTTGGTTAACACAGCCCAAGAGACCCAGTACTTC. V usage is TRBV5-1 and J usage is TRBJ2-5; D call uncertain. Germline loops: CDR1 SGHRS, CDR2 YFSETQ. V gave up 0 bases and J gave up 1 base, with 10 bases separating them. The CDR3 is made up of 15 amino acids.